The clone carrying this T cell receptor beta chain was observed at least ten times. HTBI primers from iRepertoire and Arm-PCR of CDR3 regions yielded the TCR beta libraries. MiXCR, run by TCRdb on the multiplex PCR reads, gives a single entry per CDR3 protein. The repertoire holds over 500,000 distinct CDR3 sequences, with approximately 16% as singletons. The entry originates in a study of regulatory T cells in long-lasting Graves disease. The time point denotes: newly diagnosed GD, antithyroid drugs for less than 3 months. Preparation of the TCR library used RNA extracted from PBMCs. The sample was also reused in another study, on T cells in Graves' hyperthyroidism and ophthalmopathy. As that study records: The primer set for the first-round RT-PCR of the TCR CDR3 was HTBI. Using 13 V-J features, a model discriminated ophthalmopathy from stable hyperthyroidism.

The source of this sequence is a man in his late teens or twenties with Graves disease. Sequences were derived from peripheral blood mononuclear cells (PBMCs), sampled at new diagnosis, from a patient treated with antithyroid drugs.

DNA for the CDR3: TGCGCCAGCAGCCAAACTAGCGGGAGCTCCTACGAGCAGTACTTC. This encodes CASSQTSGSSYEQYF. The chain joins TRBV4-1 to TRBJ2-7; TRBD2 aligns across 11 bases. Germline V gene data show CDR1 as MGHRA and CDR2 as YSYEKL. The CDR3 spans 15 residues. V trimming: 2 bases; J trimming: 0 bases; junction bases outside the gene matches: 0.